Sequencing of this T cell receptor (beta chain) was carried out in a study of T cell responses to AZD1222 COVID-19 vaccine. General study points: Females outnumbered males among donors, who were mostly white British; clonal diversity was possibly underestimated. Reportedly, close to half of spike-specific TCRs are directed against unmutated variant regions.

With regard to this clone: Its cognate antigen is unknown.

V shed 7 bases, J shed 8 bases, and the junction held 25 bases outside the gene matches. The V gene's germline CDR1 is MRHNA and CDR2 SNTAGT. CDR3 size: 19 residues. This table comes from immunoSEQ multiplex PCR, and its TCRdb copy is limited to in-frame clones, with some not included. The sample holds about 150,000 clones, less than 95% seen once. The clonotype was recovered from an adult in good health. The chain combines TRBV6-4 with TRBJ1-2, with 10 bases matching TRBD1. The sequencing here drew on peripheral blood, taken on day 0 of AZD1222 vaccination. CDR3 nucleotide sequence: TGTGCCAGCACCAAATTGGAACCGGGACAGGGGCGAGGGGGAATGGGCTACACCTTC. This gives the protein CASTKLEPGQGRGGMGYTF.